This T cell receptor (beta chain) was observed in a study of CD8+ T cells in alopecia areata. Following extraction, RNA underwent reverse transcription to cDNA, which served as the sequencing template. The assay was immunoSEQ multiplex PCR, and TCRdb's table has in-frame clones only and misses some. The sample consists of 100,000 to 120,000 clones, less than 70% of them appearing once. Specified treatment: oral pan-JAK inhibitor, 5-10 mg twice daily. Trimming removed 3 bases from V and 6 bases from J, with 12 bases in between. There are 13 residues in the CDR3. The V gene's germline CDR1 is SGHRS and CDR2 YFSETQ.

This TCR came from a human donor with alopecia areata. This rearrangement joins TRBV5-1 to TRBJ1-1, with D hard to call. Material: CD4+ T cells sorted from blood, obtained at week 24, from a patient treated with tofacitinib. CDR3: CASSWERHSEAFF. The CDR3 bases are TGCGCCAGCAGCTGGGAAAGACACTCTGAAGCTTTCTTT.